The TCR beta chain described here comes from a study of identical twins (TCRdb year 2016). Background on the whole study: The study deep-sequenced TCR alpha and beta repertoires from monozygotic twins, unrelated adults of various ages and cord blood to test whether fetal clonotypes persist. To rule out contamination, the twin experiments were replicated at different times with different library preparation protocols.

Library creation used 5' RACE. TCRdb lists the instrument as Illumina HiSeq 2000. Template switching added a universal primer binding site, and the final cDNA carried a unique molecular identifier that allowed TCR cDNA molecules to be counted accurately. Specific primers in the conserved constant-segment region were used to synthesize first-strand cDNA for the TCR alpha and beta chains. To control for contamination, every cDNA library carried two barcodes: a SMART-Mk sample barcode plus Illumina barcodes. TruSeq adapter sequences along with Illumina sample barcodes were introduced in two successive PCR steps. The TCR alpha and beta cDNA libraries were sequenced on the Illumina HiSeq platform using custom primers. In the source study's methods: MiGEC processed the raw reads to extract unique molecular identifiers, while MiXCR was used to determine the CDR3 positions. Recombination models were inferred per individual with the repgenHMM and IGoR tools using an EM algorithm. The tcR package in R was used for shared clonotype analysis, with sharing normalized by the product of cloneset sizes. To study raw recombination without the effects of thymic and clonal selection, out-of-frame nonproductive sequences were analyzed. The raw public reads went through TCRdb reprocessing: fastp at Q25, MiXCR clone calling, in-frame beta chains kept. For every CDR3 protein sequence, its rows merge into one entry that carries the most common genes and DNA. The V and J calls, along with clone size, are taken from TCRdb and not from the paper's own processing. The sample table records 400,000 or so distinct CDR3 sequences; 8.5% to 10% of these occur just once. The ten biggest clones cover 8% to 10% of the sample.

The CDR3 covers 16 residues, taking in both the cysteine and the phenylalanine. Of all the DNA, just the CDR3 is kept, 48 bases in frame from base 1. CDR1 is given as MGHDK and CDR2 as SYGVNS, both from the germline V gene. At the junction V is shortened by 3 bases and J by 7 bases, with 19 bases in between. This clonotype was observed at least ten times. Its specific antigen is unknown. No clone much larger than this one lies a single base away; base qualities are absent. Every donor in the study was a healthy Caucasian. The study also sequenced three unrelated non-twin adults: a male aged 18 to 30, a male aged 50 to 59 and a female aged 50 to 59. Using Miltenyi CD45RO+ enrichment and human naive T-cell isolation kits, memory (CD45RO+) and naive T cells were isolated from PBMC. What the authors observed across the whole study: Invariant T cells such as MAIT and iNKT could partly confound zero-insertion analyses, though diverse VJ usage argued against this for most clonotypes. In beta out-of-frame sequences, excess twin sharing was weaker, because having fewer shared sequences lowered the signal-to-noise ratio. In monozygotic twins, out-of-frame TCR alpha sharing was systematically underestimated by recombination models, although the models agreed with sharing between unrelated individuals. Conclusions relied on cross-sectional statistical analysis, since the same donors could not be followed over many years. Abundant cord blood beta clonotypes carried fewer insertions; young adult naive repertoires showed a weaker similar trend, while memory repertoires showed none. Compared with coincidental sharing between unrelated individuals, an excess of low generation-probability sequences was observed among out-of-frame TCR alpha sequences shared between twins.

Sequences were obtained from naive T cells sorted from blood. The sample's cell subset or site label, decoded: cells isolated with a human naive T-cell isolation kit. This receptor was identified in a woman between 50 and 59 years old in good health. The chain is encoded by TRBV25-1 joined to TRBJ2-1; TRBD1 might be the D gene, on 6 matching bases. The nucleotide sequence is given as TGTGCCAGCAGTGAGGGGCGCAGGGGTTTGGGGAATGAGCAGTTCTTC. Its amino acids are CASSEGRRGLGNEQFF.